These T cell receptor beta chains were read from a single sample in a study of T cells expressing NK-cell markers. TCRdb re-called the 5' RACE reads, yielding one record per CDR3 amino acid sequence without DNA. The listing contains 150,000 or so distinct CDR3 sequences. Input material: blood T cells: a sorted CD56 or NKG2C T cell subset, CD4+ or CD8+ T cells, or bulk PBMC T cells (not recorded which). The receptors were sampled from a woman in her forties or fifties in good health. The CDR3 runs from the conserved cysteine through the conserved F or W. The order of the fields is V gene, J gene, CDR3 protein.

TRBV6-2/TRBV6-3	TRBJ2-7	CASGWTGEYEQYF
TRBV11-2	TRBJ1-2	CASSTSPQGYGYTF
TRBV7-9	TRBJ1-1	CASSFSQGGAFF
TRBV25-1	TRBJ2-5	CATRDWGETQYF
TRBV10-3	TRBJ2-2	CAISESGNTGELFF
TRBV3-1	TRBJ2-7	CASSHDGTSSEQYF
TRBV3-1	TRBJ1-2	CASSPGSPIYGYTF
TRBV10-1	TRBJ1-1	CASSEVQRDTEAFF
TRBV20-1	TRBJ2-7	CSARVFGGGPGEQYF
TRBV10-3	TRBJ2-1	CAITTSGLGDEQFF
TRBV15	TRBJ2-6	CATSFPGQGGPGANVLTF
TRBV5-1	TRBJ2-3	CASSLETGTDTQYF